Presented here are 12 T cell receptor beta chains from one specimen sequenced in a study of cytomegalovirus exposure and HLA in healthy donors. Researchers ran the PCR with 60 Vbeta and 13 Jbeta primers. Sequencing used immunoSEQ multiplex PCR; TCRdb keeps in-frame clones, though not all of them. The repertoire holds roughly 120,000 clones, with roughly 70% as singletons. The sample taken for sequencing was PBMCs. The receptor set was obtained from a man aged 35 to 55 in good health and CMV-seropositive.

CDR3 protein: CASRERGATDTQYF. The CDR3 coding sequence is TGTGCCAGCAGAGAACGGGGGGCCACAGATACGCAGTATTTT. The V call is TRBV28, the J call TRBJ2-3; weak D call: TRBD2 (7 bases). CDR3 length: 14 residues. Trimming removed 6 bases from V and 2 bases from J, with 12 bases in between. Germline V gene lookup returns CDR1 MDHEN and CDR2 SYDVKM.

J is TRBJ2-2 and V is TRBV4-1; TRBD2 might be the D (7 bases). The CDR3 sequence is 16 residues long. Trimming took off 4 bases at V and 4 bases at J, with 16 bases between the two ends. Germline-derived CDR1 and CDR2 are MGHRA and YSYEKL. CDR3 bases: TGCGCCAGCAGCCGAAGAGGGGGAGGGGGCACCGGGGAGCTGTTTTTT. It codes for CASSRRGGGGTGELFF.

About this clone: Its ends do not fully match the called genes, so a read error is possible. The gene calls are TRBV7-9 and TRBJ1-4; 7 bases are shared with TRBD1. The length of the CDR3 is 13 residues. Germline V lookup: CDR1 SEHNR, CDR2 FQNEAQ (reference sequence). CDR3 nucleotide sequence: TGTTCCAGCAGCGCCGACAGGGAATGGGAACTGTTTTTT. Protein sequence: CSSSADREWELFF.

V gene TRBV5-1 combines with J gene TRBJ2-6, with 9 bases aligning to TRBD1. Germline trimming cut 0 bases from V and 0 bases from J; bases unmatched to any gene: 4. The length of the CDR3 is 18 residues. CDR1 and CDR2 (germline): SGHRS, YFSETQ. CDR3 bases: TGCGCCAGCAGCTTGGATGGGACAGGGAACTCTGGGGCCAACGTCCTGACTTTC. Protein sequence: CASSLDGTGNSGANVLTF. Full variable domain (remainder filled in from reference TRBV5-1 and TRBJ2-6): KAGVTQTPRYLIKTRGQQVTLSCSPISGHRSVSWYQQTPGQGLQFLFEYFSETQRNKGNFPGRFSGRQFSNSRSEMNVSTLELGDSALYLCASSLDGTGNSGANVLTFGAGSRLTVL.

The chain is built from TRBV9 and TRBJ1-3, with D hard to call. V shed 0 bases and J shed 0 bases, with 10 bases lying between them. Germline V CDR1 and CDR2: SGDLS, YYNGEE. The CDR3 spans 16 residues. For the CDR3, the DNA is TGTGCCAGCAGCGTAGGAGGCCTATCCTCTGGAAACACCATATATTTT. It is translated as CASSVGGLSSGNTIYF. Full variable domain (missing parts from reference TRBV9 and TRBJ1-3): DSGVTQTPKHLITATGQRVTLRCSPRSGDLSVYWYQQSLDQGLQFLIQYYNGEERAKGNILERFSAQQFPDLHSELNLSSLELGDSALYFCASSVGGLSSGNTIYFGEGSWLTVV.

The chain uses TRBV28 and TRBJ1-4; D possibly corresponds to TRBD1 (5 bases). Deletions cut 4 bases from V and 8 bases from J, with 17 bases between. This CDR3 is built from 15 residues. The germline CDR1 and CDR2 sequences are MDHEN and SYDVKM. The CDR3 region has the DNA TGTGCCAGCAGTTCCGCGGGAGGGGTTTTCGAAAAACTGTTTTTT. Its translation is CASSSAGGVFEKLFF.

In this sample, this clone turned up a few times. V usage is TRBV5-1 and J usage is TRBJ2-7, with D tentatively TRBD2 (5 bases). Germline V lookup: CDR1 SGHRS, CDR2 YFSETQ. The CDR3 runs to 13 residues. The V and J ends lost 3 bases and 3 bases respectively, with 10 bases between them. As DNA, the CDR3 is TGCGCCAGCAGCTCCGGGGTCCTCTACGAGCAGTACTTC. It codes for CASSSGVLYEQYF.

The chain carries TRBV2 and TRBJ1-5, with 11 bases that match TRBD1. The germline V gene has CDR1 SNHLY and CDR2 FYNNEI. This CDR3 region has 15 residues. Trimming at V came to 4 bases and at J to 5 bases, leaving 4 bases not matched to a gene. The CDR3 loop is CASSGDRGDHQPQHF. CDR3 coding DNA: TGTGCCAGCAGTGGGGACAGGGGGGATCATCAGCCCCAGCATTTT.

This chain links TRBV10-2 with TRBJ1-4, with 8 bases aligning to TRBD1. The V gene end was trimmed by 7 bases and the J gene end by 7 bases; junction bases not matched to a gene: 11. Per the germline V gene, CDR1 is WSHSY and CDR2 is SAAADI. The CDR3 totals 15 residues. The CDR3, as DNA: TGCGCCAGCACGAGAATTACAGGGGGGGGTGAAAAACTGTTTTTT. Amino acid sequence: CASTRITGGGEKLFF.

This sequence joins TRBV19 and TRBJ1-4; unclear D gene. The germline gives CDR1 LNHDA, CDR2 SQIVND (reference sequence). Trimming cost V 5 bases and J 1 base, with 5 bases left between them. The CDR3 sequence is 13 residues long. The CDR3 DNA reads TGTGCCAGTAGTGCGGTAACTAATGAAAAACTGTTTTTT. This gives the protein CASSAVTNEKLFF.

Remarks on this clone: A junction end diverges from the germline sequence, so it may reflect a read error. Additional DNA sequences in this sample encode the identical CDR3. CDR3 region: CASSLAGSPNEQYF. CDR3 sequence (DNA): TGTGCCAGCAGCCTAGCGGGGAGTCCCAACGAGCAGTACTTC. The chain recombines TRBV7-2 with TRBJ2-7, with 9 bases fitting TRBD2. This CDR3 contains 14 residues. Germline-derived CDR1 and CDR2 are SGHTA and FQGNSA.

A single count supports this clone. The rearrangement links TRBV6-5 to TRBJ2-2; no reliable D call. Trimming removed 7 bases from V and 7 bases from J, with 10 bases in between. The CDR3 is 12 amino acids. Germline loops: CDR1 MNHEY, CDR2 SVGAGI. For the CDR3, the DNA is TGTGCCAGCACGAGTGGTGTCGGGGAGCTGTTTTTT. This translates into CASTSGVGELFF.